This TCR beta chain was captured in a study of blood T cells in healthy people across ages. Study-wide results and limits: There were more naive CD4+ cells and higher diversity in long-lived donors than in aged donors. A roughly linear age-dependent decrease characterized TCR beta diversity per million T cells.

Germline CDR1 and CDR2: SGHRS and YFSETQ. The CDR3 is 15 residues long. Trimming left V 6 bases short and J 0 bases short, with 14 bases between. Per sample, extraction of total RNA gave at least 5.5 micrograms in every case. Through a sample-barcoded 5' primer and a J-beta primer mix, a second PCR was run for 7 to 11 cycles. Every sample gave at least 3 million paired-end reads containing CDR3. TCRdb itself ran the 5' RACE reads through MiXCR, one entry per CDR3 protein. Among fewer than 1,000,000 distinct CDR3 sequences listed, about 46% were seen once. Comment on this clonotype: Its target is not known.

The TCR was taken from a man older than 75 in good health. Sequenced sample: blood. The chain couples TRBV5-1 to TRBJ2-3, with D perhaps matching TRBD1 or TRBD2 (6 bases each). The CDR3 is CASKGGQASTDTQYF. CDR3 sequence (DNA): TGCGCCAGCAAGGGGGGACAAGCTAGCACAGATACGCAGTATTTT.